This T cell receptor beta chain is from a study of B cell selection in AIRE deficiency. General study points: About 33% of healthy-donor shared Treg TCRbeta sequences appeared in patient Tconv cells. AIRE-deficient Tconv and Treg repertoires matched healthy donors in TCRBV, CDR3 length, diversity.

CDR1 and CDR2 from the germline V gene are MNHEY and SMNVEV (reference sequence). The CDR3 spans 15 residues. V lost 5 bases and J lost 8; bases outside the gene matches: 9. Sorting defined conventional CD4 T cells as CD4+CD127+. The assay was immunoSEQ multiplex PCR, and TCRdb's table has in-frame clones only and misses some. The sample includes over 20,000 clones, around 97% of them seen just once. As to this clone: Its antigen is not known.

This clonotype was sampled from a human donor with AIRE deficiency. The sequenced sample consisted of conventional CD4+ T cells sorted from PBMCs. The chain links TRBV27 to TRBJ1-4, with 9 bases identical to TRBD1. The CDR3 DNA reads as TGTGCCAGCAGTCAAACAGGGGGCGCGCTGGAAAAACTGTTTTTT. This codes for CASSQTGGALEKLFF.